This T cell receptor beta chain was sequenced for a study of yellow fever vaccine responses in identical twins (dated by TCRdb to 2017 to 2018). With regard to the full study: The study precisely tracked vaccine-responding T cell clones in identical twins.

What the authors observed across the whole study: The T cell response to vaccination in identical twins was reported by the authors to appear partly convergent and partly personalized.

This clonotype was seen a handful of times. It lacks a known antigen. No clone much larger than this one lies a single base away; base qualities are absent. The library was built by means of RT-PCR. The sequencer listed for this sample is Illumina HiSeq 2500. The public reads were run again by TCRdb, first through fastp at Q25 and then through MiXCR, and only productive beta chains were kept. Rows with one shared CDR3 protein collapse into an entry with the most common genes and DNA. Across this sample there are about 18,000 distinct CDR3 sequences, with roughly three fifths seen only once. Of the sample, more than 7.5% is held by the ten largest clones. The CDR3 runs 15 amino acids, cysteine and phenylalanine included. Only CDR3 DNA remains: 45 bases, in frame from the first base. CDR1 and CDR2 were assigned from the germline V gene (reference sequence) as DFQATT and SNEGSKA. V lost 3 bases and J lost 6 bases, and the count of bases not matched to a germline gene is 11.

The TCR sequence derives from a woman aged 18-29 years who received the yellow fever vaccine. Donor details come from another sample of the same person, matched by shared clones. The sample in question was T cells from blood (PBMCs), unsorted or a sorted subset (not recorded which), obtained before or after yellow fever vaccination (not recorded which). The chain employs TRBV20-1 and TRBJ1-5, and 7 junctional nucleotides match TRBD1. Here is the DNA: TGCAGTGCTAGGGGACAGTGGGGGCTCGGTCAGCCCCAGCATTTT. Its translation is CSARGQWGLGQPQHF.